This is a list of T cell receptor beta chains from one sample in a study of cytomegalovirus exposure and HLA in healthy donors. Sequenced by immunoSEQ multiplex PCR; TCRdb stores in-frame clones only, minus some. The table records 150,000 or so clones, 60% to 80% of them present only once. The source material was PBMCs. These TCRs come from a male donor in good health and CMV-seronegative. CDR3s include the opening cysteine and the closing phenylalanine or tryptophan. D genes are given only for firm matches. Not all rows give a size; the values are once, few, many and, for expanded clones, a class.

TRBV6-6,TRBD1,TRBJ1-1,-,TGTGCCAGCAGTGACAGGGGGCAGAGCACTGAAGCTTTCTTT,CASSDRGQSTEAFF
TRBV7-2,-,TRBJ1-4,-,TGTGCCAGCAGCCGGGGGAGGGAATATTTCGATGAAAAACTGTTTTTT,CASSRGREYFDEKLFF
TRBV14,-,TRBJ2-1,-,TGTGCCAGCAGCCAAGATAGGGGGAGTGAGCAGTTCTTC,CASSQDRGSEQFF
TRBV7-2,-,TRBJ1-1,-,TGTGCCAGCAGCTTAGTTGGCGGGGTTTCAACTGAAGCTTTCTTT,CASSLVGGVSTEAFF
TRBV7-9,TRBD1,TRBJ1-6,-,TGTGCCAGCAGCTCGGACAGGGGGCGTTCACCCCTCCACTTT,CASSSDRGRSPLHF
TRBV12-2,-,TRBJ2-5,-,TGTGCAAGTCGCTCCGGGAGCAAAGAGACCCAGTACTTC,CASRSGSKETQYF
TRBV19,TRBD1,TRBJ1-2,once,TGTGCCAGTAGTCCCCGACAGGGGAGGAACTATGGCTACACCTTC,CASSPRQGRNYGYTF
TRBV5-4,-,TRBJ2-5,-,TGTGCCAGCCGGACAGTATTACAAGAGACCCAGTACTTC,CASRTVLQETQYF
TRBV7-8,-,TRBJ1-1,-,TGTGCCAGCAGCTTAGGGAGGAACACTGAAGCTTTCTTT,CASSLGRNTEAFF
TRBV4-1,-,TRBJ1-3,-,TGCGCCAGCAGCCAAGATCGGAGACTTGGAACGAGCTCTGGAAACACCATATATTTT,CASSQDRRLGTSSGNTIYF
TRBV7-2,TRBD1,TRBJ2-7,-,TGTGCCAGCAGCCCGGGACAGGGTTCGGGGGAGCAGTACTTC,CASSPGQGSGEQYF
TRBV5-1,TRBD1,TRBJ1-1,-,TGCGCCAGCAGCTTGGGACAGGGGATGAACACTGAAGCTTTCTTT,CASSLGQGMNTEAFF
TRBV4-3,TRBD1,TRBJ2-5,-,TGCGCCAGCAGCCAAGATAAGGGGGCATGGGAGACCCAGTACTTC,CASSQDKGAWETQYF
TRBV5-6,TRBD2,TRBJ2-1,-,TGTGCCAGCAGTCAACTAGCGGGAGGAGGTAATGAGCAGTTCTTC,CASSQLAGGGNEQFF
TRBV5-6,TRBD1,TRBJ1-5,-,TGTGCCAGCAGCTTGTTACAGGGGGCAAGTCAGCCCCAGCATTTT,CASSLLQGASQPQHF
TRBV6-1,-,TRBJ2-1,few,TGTGCCAGCAGTGACAGGGGCTCGAGCTACAATGAGCAGTTCTTC,CASSDRGSSYNEQFF
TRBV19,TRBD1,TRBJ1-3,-,TGTGCCAGTAGTTACAGGGGGAGAATCAATGCCGGAAACACCATATATTTT,CASSYRGRINAGNTIYF
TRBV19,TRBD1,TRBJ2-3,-,TGTGCCAGCTCTTCGGTGAGGGGGCTTCGCCCCGATACGCAGTATTTT,CASSSVRGLRPDTQYF
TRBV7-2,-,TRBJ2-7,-,TGTGCCAGCAGCCTGGAAGATAGCGGCTCCTACGAGCAGTACTTC,CASSLEDSGSYEQYF
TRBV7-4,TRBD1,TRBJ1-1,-,TGTGCCAGCAGCAGCAAGACAGGGTGGAACACTGAAGCTTTCTTT,CASSSKTGWNTEAFF
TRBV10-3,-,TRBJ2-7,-,TGTGCCATCAGGACTTTTTTCCCTGGTGGCTCCCCCCAGGGCGAGCAGTACTTC,CAIRTFFPGGSPQGEQYF
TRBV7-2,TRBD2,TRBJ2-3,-,TGTGCCAGCAGCTTCAAAACCTTAGCGGGGGGGCCGGGAGATACGCAGTATTTT,CASSFKTLAGGPGDTQYF
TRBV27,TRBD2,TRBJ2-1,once,TGTGCCAGCAGTACTCCGGGACTAGGGCTATACAATGAGCAGTTCTTC,CASSTPGLGLYNEQFF
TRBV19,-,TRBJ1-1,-,TGTGCCAGTAGTCTGGGACTTCCGAACACTGAAGCTTTCTTT,CASSLGLPNTEAFF